This T cell receptor beta chain was sequenced in a study of CD8 T cells in Susac syndrome. cDNA came from about 0.5 to 1 ug RNA primed by random hexamers. An immunoSEQ multiplex PCR amplified TCR beta CDR3 over 54 Vbeta and 13 Jbeta. TCRdb used MiXCR to reprocess the immunoSEQ multiplex PCR reads, holding one entry per CDR3 protein. The repertoire holds under 200,000 distinct CDR3 sequences, with over 85% as singletons. The CDR3 consists of 14 residues. Germline CDR1 SGHRS, CDR2 YFSETQ. Trimming left V 4 bases short and J 5 bases short, with 13 bases between. The TEMRA cells underwent FACS enrichment, while the CD8+ and CD4+ T cells underwent negative isolation.

V gene TRBV5-1 combines with J gene TRBJ2-1, with D unclear. Material: CD4+ T cells from PBMCs. The source is a human donor in good health. CDR3 amino acids: CASSLTHNHNEQFF. The DNA of the CDR3 is TGCGCCAGCAGCCTTACTCATAACCACAATGAGCAGTTCTTC.